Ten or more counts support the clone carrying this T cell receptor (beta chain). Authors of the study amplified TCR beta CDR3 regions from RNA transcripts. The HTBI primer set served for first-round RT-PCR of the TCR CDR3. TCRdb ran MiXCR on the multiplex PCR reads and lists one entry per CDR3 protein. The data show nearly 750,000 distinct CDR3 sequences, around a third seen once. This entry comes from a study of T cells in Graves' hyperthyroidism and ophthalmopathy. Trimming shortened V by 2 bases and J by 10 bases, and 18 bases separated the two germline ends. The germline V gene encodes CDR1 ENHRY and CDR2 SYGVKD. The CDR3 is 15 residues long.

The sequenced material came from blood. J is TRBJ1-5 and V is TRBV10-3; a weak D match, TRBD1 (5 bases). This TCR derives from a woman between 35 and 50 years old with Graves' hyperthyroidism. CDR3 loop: CAISEVGAGRDPQHF. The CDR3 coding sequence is TGTGCCATCAGTGAGGTAGGGGCGGGACGAGATCCCCAGCATTTT.